What follows are 32 T cell receptor beta chains derived from one specimen sequenced in a study of shared clonotypes between healthy human individuals. Repertoires were generated with immunoSEQ multiplex PCR, while TCRdb's copy carries only in-frame clones and drops some. The table records under 600,000 clones, less than 98% of them present only once. Sequencing was performed on naive CD4+ T cells sorted from blood. The subset here: CD45RA+ positively selected. Receptors originate from a woman in her twenties or thirties in good health.

The rearrangement joins TRBV28 to TRBJ2-1; 7 nucleotides align to TRBD2. The CDR3 runs 13 residues. Germline V gene sequence: CDR1 MDHEN, CDR2 SYDVKM. V shed 2 bases, J shed 7 bases, and the junction held 2 bases outside the gene matches. The CDR3 region is CASSLNGRNEQFF. The DNA of the CDR3 is TGTGCCAGCAGTTTAAACGGGAGGAATGAGCAGTTCTTC. Filled out from reference TRBV28 and TRBJ2-1, the complete variable domain reads DVKVTQSSRYLVKRTGEKVFLECVQDMDHENMFWYRQDPGLGLRLIYFSYDVKMKEKGDIPEGYSVSREKKERFSLILESASTNQTSMYLCASSLNGRNEQFFGPGTRLTVL.

The rearrangement links TRBV20-1 to TRBJ2-7; no definite D call. This CDR3 is built from 11 residues. The germline V and J ends were trimmed by 3 bases and 2 bases, with 5 bases remaining between them. Germline V gene sequence: CDR1 DFQATT, CDR2 SNEGSKA (reference sequence). CDR3 residues: CSARAPYEQYF. In DNA, the CDR3 is TGCAGTGCTAGGGCGCCCTACGAGCAGTACTTC.

The rearrangement joins TRBV19 to TRBJ1-5; D gene ambiguous. This CDR3 comprises 15 residues. V dropped 6 bases and J dropped 6 bases, with 18 bases sitting between them. The germline gives CDR1 LNHDA, CDR2 SQIVND (reference sequence). CDR3 sequence reads: CASSQNGNYLQPQHF. The CDR3 bases are TGTGCCAGTAGCCAAAACGGCAACTACCTTCAGCCCCAGCATTTT. Based on the CDR3 plus reference TRBV19 and TRBJ1-5, the full variable domain is DGGITQSPKYLFRKEGQNVTLSCEQNLNHDAMYWYRQDPGQGLRLIYYSQIVNDFQKGDIAEGYSVSREKKESFPLTVTSAQKNPTAFYLCASSQNGNYLQPQHFGDGTRLSIL.

The gene calls are TRBV29-1 and TRBJ2-1, with a possible D match to TRBD2 (6 bases). The CDR3 loop spans 13 amino acids. CDR1 is SQVTM and CDR2 is ANQGSEA in the germline V gene. V gave up 7 bases and J gave up 9 bases, with 19 bases separating them. The chain's CDR3 is CSGRDSGKGEQFF. CDR3 bases: TGCAGCGGACGGGACTCCGGGAAGGGTGAGCAGTTCTTC.

The chain has TRBV10-3 and TRBJ1-5, with D possibly being TRBD1 (6 bases). Germline CDR1 is ENHRY and CDR2 is SYGVKD. Trimming left V 0 bases short and J 6 bases short, with 12 bases between. This CDR3 spans 15 amino acids. The CDR3 loop reads CAISESGEGGQPQHF. CDR3 DNA: TGTGCCATCAGTGAGTCCGGGGAGGGGGGTCAGCCCCAGCATTTT.

J is TRBJ2-1 and V is TRBV13; TRBD2 aligns across 7 bases. V shed 5 bases, J shed 4 bases, and the junction held 11 bases outside the gene matches. CDR1 is PRHDT, CDR2 FYEKMQ, per germline (reference sequence). There are 16 residues in the CDR3. CDR3 sequence (DNA): TGTGCCAGCAGCCTAAATGAACTAGCGAGTTACAATGAGCAGTTCTTC. It codes for CASSLNELASYNEQFF.

The chain carries TRBV19 and TRBJ2-1; TRBD2 matches 10 bases. The CDR3 is made up of 15 amino acids. Germline V gene sequence: CDR1 LNHDA, CDR2 SQIVND (reference sequence). The J segment lost 4 bases and the V segment lost 5 bases, leaving 5 bases of the junction unmatched. CDR3 nucleotide sequence: TGTGCCAGTAGTGTCGCTAGCGGGAGTTACAATGAGCAGTTCTTC. It yields the protein CASSVASGSYNEQFF.

The chain recombines TRBV15 with TRBJ1-5; 10 bases are a match to TRBD1. CDR1 is LNHNV, CDR2 YYDKDF, per germline (reference sequence). This CDR3 has 15 residues. V was clipped by 1 base and J by 10 bases; unmatched bases: 7. CDR3 DNA sequence: TGTGCCACCAGCAGAGGGACAGGGGGGTTTGGCCCCCAGCATTTT. Protein: CATSRGTGGFGPQHF.

This clone was recorded only once. The chain links TRBV10-1 to TRBJ2-1; the match to TRBD2 covers 7 bases. The ends lost 4 bases at V and 1 base at J; junction bases unmatched: 4. CDR3 size: 15 residues. The V gene's germline CDR1 is WNHNN and CDR2 SYGVQD (reference sequence). In DNA form, the CDR3 reads TGCGCCAGCAGTGCTAGCGGTCCGTCCTACAATGAGCAGTTCTTC. Translated: CASSASGPSYNEQFF.

The chain uses TRBV4-2 and TRBJ2-3, with D perhaps matching TRBD2 (6 bases). CDR1 is LGHNA, CDR2 YNFKEQ, per germline. Trimming left V 4 bases short and J 0 bases short, with 20 bases between. CDR3 length: 18 residues. The CDR3: CASSPPAEGTSSTDTQYF. The CDR3, as DNA: TGTGCCAGCAGCCCCCCAGCGGAGGGGACCTCGAGCACAGATACGCAGTATTTT.

This clone was recorded only once. The V and J genes are TRBV27 and TRBJ1-5, with no clear D. This CDR3 is built from 15 residues. The ends were cut back, 5 bases at V and 4 bases at J, with 15 bases in the middle. Germline V CDR1 and CDR2: MNHEY, SMNVEV (reference sequence). The CDR3 bases are TGTGCCAGCAGTCCGAATCGACGGACTAATCAGCCCCAGCATTTT. Translated: CASSPNRRTNQPQHF.

CDR3 sequence reads: CASSLSSSGGYEQYF. CDR3 DNA: TGTGCCAGCAGCTTATCGTCTAGCGGAGGTTACGAGCAGTACTTC. The rearrangement links TRBV7-3 to TRBJ2-7, with 7 nucleotides matching TRBD2. This CDR3 comprises 15 residues. CDR1 and CDR2 (germline): SGHTA, FQGTGA. J lost 4 bases, V lost 2 bases, and 8 bases had no gene match. Variable domain in full (rest from reference TRBV7-3 and TRBJ2-7): GAGVSQTPSNKVTEKGKYVELRCDPISGHTALYWYRQSLGQGPEFLIYFQGTGAADDSGLPNDRFFAVRPEGSVSTLKIQRTERGDSAVYLCASSLSSSGGYEQYFGPGTRLTVT.

The genes are TRBV7-9 and TRBJ2-1, with 9 bases that match TRBD1. V dropped 5 bases and J dropped 5; count of bases not matched to a gene: 10. Germline CDR1 SEHNR, CDR2 FQNEAQ (reference sequence). The CDR3 extends over 16 amino acids. CDR3 loop: CASSNRDRGRHNEQFF. Written as DNA, the CDR3 is TGTGCCAGCAGCAATCGAGACAGGGGGAGACACAATGAGCAGTTCTTC.

The chain uses TRBV4-1 and TRBJ2-5; the match to TRBD2 covers 12 bases. Germline V gene sequence: CDR1 MGHRA, CDR2 YSYEKL. The CDR3 has 19 amino acids. V shed 0 bases and J 4 bases; nucleotides not matched to a gene: 12. As DNA, the CDR3 is TGCGCCAGCAGCCAAGATCGACTAGCGGGAGAAAGGGGTGGAGAGACCCAGTACTTC. Its translation is CASSQDRLAGERGGETQYF.

The rearrangement joins TRBV5-6 to TRBJ2-1, with 7 positions matching TRBD2. The CDR3 extends over 13 amino acids. In germline, CDR1 is SGHDT, CDR2 YYEEEE. V gave up 0 bases and J gave up 12 bases; unmatched junction bases: 6. The CDR3 protein is CASSLDTSVGQFF. The CDR3 bases are TGTGCCAGCAGCTTGGATACTAGCGTGGGGCAGTTCTTC.

The chain combines TRBV18 with TRBJ1-1, with D hard to call. The CDR3 is made up of 14 amino acids. Between the trimmed V and J ends, which lost 8 bases and 4 bases, there was a span of 17 bases. Germline lookup yields CDR1 KGHSH and CDR2 LQKENI. CDR3 sequence: CASLSTWRTTEAFF. CDR3 DNA: TGTGCCAGCCTCTCAACGTGGCGTACCACTGAAGCTTTCTTT.

This chain links TRBV11-3 with TRBJ2-7; TRBD2 matches 8 bases. There are 14 residues in the CDR3. The J segment lost 4 bases and the V segment lost 4 bases, leaving 6 bases of the junction unmatched. Per the germline V gene, CDR1 is SGHNT and CDR2 is YENEEA. CDR3 nucleotide sequence: TGTGCCAGCAGCTCAGGCAGCGGGAGTTACGAGCAGTACTTC. It translates to CASSSGSGSYEQYF.

The V call is TRBV6-1, the J call TRBJ2-7; TRBD2 matches at 9 bases. CDR1 is MNHNS, CDR2 SASEGT, per germline. The CDR3 consists of 15 residues. V lost 6 bases to trimming and J lost 1 base; unmatched junction nucleotides: 7. In DNA, the CDR3 is TGTGCCAGCAGAACCGGGACTAGCTCGTCCTACGAGCAGTACTTC. This encodes CASRTGTSSSYEQYF.

The gene calls are TRBV4-1 and TRBJ2-5; D call uncertain. The CDR3 totals 13 residues. V dropped 4 bases and J dropped 4 bases, with 10 bases sitting between them. Germline V gene sequence: CDR1 MGHRA, CDR2 YSYEKL. CDR3 DNA: TGCGCCAGCAGCCTCCTCCTAGGAGAGACCCAGTACTTC. Its translation: CASSLLLGETQYF.

V and J are TRBV5-6 and TRBJ2-7; D is uncertain. This CDR3 has 15 amino acids. Looked up from germline, CDR1 is SGHDT and CDR2 is YYEEEE. Trimming removed 0 bases at V and 2 bases at J, with 12 bases between. This CDR3 is CASSLDPASPYEQYF. The CDR3 nucleotides are TGTGCCAGCAGCTTGGATCCAGCCTCACCCTACGAGCAGTACTTC.

This rearrangement joins TRBV27 to TRBJ2-3; D is ambiguous. Germline V gives CDR1 MNHEY, CDR2 SMNVEV (reference sequence). Trimming removed 2 bases from V and 7 bases from J, with 4 bases in between. The length of the CDR3 is 11 residues. The chain's CDR3 is CASSLKNTQYF. The CDR3 DNA reads as TGTGCCAGCAGTTTAAAAAATACGCAGTATTTT.

This rearrangement joins TRBV9 to TRBJ1-2; TRBD1 is a possible D gene (6 bases). Germline CDR1 is SGDLS and CDR2 is YYNGEE. The CDR3 has 16 residues. The V end was cut by 4 bases, the J end by 5 bases, with 21 bases between. The CDR3 nucleotides read TGTGCCAGCAGCTTACTGACAGGAACGGGCATTTATGGCTACACCTTC. Its protein is CASSLLTGTGIYGYTF.

J is TRBJ2-7 and V is TRBV4-1, with TRBD2 as a possible D gene (6 bases). The CDR3 consists of 15 residues. Trimming cost V 3 bases and J 1 base, with 13 bases left between them. From germline, CDR1 is MGHRA and CDR2 YSYEKL. CDR3 nucleotide sequence: TGCGCCAGCAGCCAGCTCGGGAGTGGGTCCTACGAGCAGTACTTC. Amino acid sequence: CASSQLGSGSYEQYF.

The chain couples TRBV28 to TRBJ2-5, with TRBD1 matching over 8 bases. The J call could be wrong; TRBJ2-7 is a better fit for the DNA end. The CDR3 has 15 amino acids. Germline CDR1 MDHEN, CDR2 SYDVKM. The CDR3 nucleotides read TGTGCCAGCACCGTAACCGGGACAGGCTCCTACGAGCAGTACTTC. The encoded protein is CASTVTGTGSYEQYF.

This clone was found once. The genes are TRBV7-6 and TRBJ2-7, with 7 positions matching TRBD1. The V gene's germline CDR1 is SGHVS and CDR2 FNYEAQ. The CDR3 is 15 amino acids. V lost 5 bases and J lost 3; bases outside the gene matches: 10. As DNA, the CDR3 is TGTGCCAGCAGCGCGTCGACAGGGTGGGGCTACGAGCAGTACTTC. Translation gives CASSASTGWGYEQYF.

The V gene is TRBV29-1, the J gene TRBJ2-7, with no clear D. V was pared by 5 bases and J by 3 bases, with 8 bases between. The CDR3 consists of 11 residues. Germline V gives CDR1 SQVTM, CDR2 ANQGSEA. The CDR3 DNA is TGCAGCGTTTCATCAAACTACGAGCAGTACTTC. Translation gives CSVSSNYEQYF.

This clone came up once. The gene calls are TRBV5-1 and TRBJ2-3; 7 nucleotides line up with TRBD1. V dropped 4 bases and J dropped 1; count of bases not matched to a gene: 9. The CDR3 sequence is 16 residues long. CDR1 is SGHRS and CDR2 is YFSETQ in the germline V gene. CDR3 in DNA: TGCGCCAGCAGCAACCCGAGGGGGCCGCGCACAGATACGCAGTATTTT. Translation: CASSNPRGPRTDTQYF.

The genes are TRBV27 and TRBJ1-1; tentative D call: TRBD1 (5 bases). Trimming took off 2 bases at V and 1 base at J, with 5 bases between the two ends. The CDR3 has 13 residues. Germline CDR1 and CDR2: MNHEY and SMNVEV (reference sequence). DNA of the CDR3: TGTGCCAGCAGTTTAGGGGGGAACACTGAAGCTTTCTTT. Its protein is CASSLGGNTEAFF.

This chain links TRBV15 with TRBJ1-4; possibly TRBD1 for D (5 bases). Trimming took off 3 bases at V and 5 bases at J, with 10 bases between the two ends. The CDR3 length is 14 residues. Germline V gene sequence: CDR1 LNHNV, CDR2 YYDKDF (reference sequence). CDR3 in DNA: TGTGCCACCAGCAGGGAGAACAGGAATGAAAAACTGTTTTTT. It translates to CATSRENRNEKLFF. The full variable domain, in which reference TRBV15 and TRBJ1-4 provide the parts outside the CDR3, is DAMVIQNPRYQVTQFGKPVTLSCSQTLNHNVMYWYQQKSSQAPKLLFHYYDKDFNNEADTPDNFQSRRPNTSFCFLDIRSPGLGDTAMYLCATSRENRNEKLFFGSGTQLSVL.

The chain has TRBV5-4 and TRBJ2-1; 7 bases fit TRBD2. The CDR3 covers 17 residues. V shed 2 bases, J shed 0 bases, and the junction held 8 bases outside the gene matches. Germline CDR1 SGHNT, CDR2 YYREEE (reference sequence). The CDR3 DNA sequence: TGTGCCAGCAGCTTCGTGTATGGCGGGGGCTCCTACAATGAGCAGTTCTTC. It yields the protein CASSFVYGGGSYNEQFF.

This chain uses TRBV9 with TRBJ1-1, with D hard to call. In germline, CDR1 is SGDLS, CDR2 YYNGEE. CDR3 length equals 13 residues. V gave up 2 bases and J gave up 3 bases, with 8 bases separating them. The CDR3 region has the DNA TGTGCCAGCAGCGTTACTGCCGACACTGAAGCTTTCTTT. This codes for CASSVTADTEAFF.

The rearrangement links TRBV7-8 to TRBJ2-2; 7 bases line up with TRBD1. Germline loops: CDR1 SGHVS, CDR2 FQNEAQ. The CDR3 length is 14 residues. V gave up 4 bases and J gave up 3 bases; unmatched junction bases: 2. The CDR3 DNA reads TGTGCCAGCAGCTCGACAGGGTACACCGGGGAGCTGTTTTTT. This gives the protein CASSSTGYTGELFF.